The 5 T cell receptor beta chains below were found in one sample sequenced in a study of cytomegalovirus exposure and HLA in healthy donors. In the PCR, 60 Vbeta and 13 Jbeta primers were used. Clones were sequenced by immunoSEQ multiplex PCR, and TCRdb holds only the in-frame ones, with some missing. The sample yields roughly 35,000 clones, approximately 55% seen once. Sequences were obtained from PBMCs. These TCRs come from a woman aged 40-49 years in good health and CMV-seropositive.

The chain has TRBV25-1 and TRBJ1-6; the match to TRBD1 covers 7 bases. CDR1 MGHDK and CDR2 SYGVNS come from the germline V gene. V gave up 7 bases and J gave up 10 bases; unmatched junction bases: 7. The length of the CDR3 is 13 residues. CDR3 region: CASTQTGDSPLHF. Here the CDR3 DNA reads TGTGCCAGCACCCAAACAGGGGACTCACCCCTCCACTTT. The variable domain in full, completed from reference TRBV25-1 and TRBJ1-6, reads EADIYQTPRYLVIGTGKKITLECSQTMGHDKMYWYQQDPGMELHLIHYSYGVNSTEKGDLSSESTVSRIRTEHFPLTLESARPSHTSQYLCASTQTGDSPLHFGNGTRLTVT.

This clone was seen only a few times. The germline gene is not matched at one end of the junction; a read error may be the cause. This sequence joins TRBV9 and TRBJ2-5, with 8 bases lining up with TRBD2. Germline lookup yields CDR1 SGDLS and CDR2 YYNGEE. The CDR3 runs 15 residues. Here the CDR3 reads CASSVVGTRGDLVHF. In DNA form, the CDR3 reads TGTGCCAGCAGCGTAGTAGGGACTAGAGGGGACTTAGTACACTTC.

The table lists this clone with a count of one. The chain employs TRBV11-2 and TRBJ2-2, with 10 bases identical to TRBD2. V shed 1 base, J shed 6 bases, and the junction held 8 bases outside the gene matches. CDR1 and CDR2 from the germline V gene are SGHAT and FQNNGV. CDR3 length equals 17 residues. The CDR3 reads CASSLVRWSGGAGELFF. DNA for the CDR3: TGTGCCAGCAGCTTAGTTAGGTGGAGCGGGGGGGCCGGGGAGCTGTTTTTT.

This clone occurred a few times. This rearrangement joins TRBV6-4 to TRBJ2-3; 14 nucleotides align to TRBD2. The CDR3 length is 16 residues. Trimming cost V 3 bases and J 4 bases; bases outside gene matches: 3. CDR1 and CDR2 (germline): MRHNA, SNTAGT. CDR3 sequence: CASSERLAGGSDTQYF. The CDR3 DNA follows: TGTGCCAGCAGTGAACGACTAGCGGGGGGGTCAGATACGCAGTATTTT.

The V call is TRBV4-1, the J call TRBJ2-3; a weak D match, TRBD2 (5 bases). CDR1 MGHRA and CDR2 YSYEKL come from the germline V gene. V dropped 4 bases and J dropped 1 base, with 9 bases sitting between them. This CDR3 contains 14 residues. As DNA, the CDR3 is TGCGCCAGCAGCCGAGCGCGGGGCACAGATACGCAGTATTTT. This sequence encodes CASSRARGTDTQYF.